Reported below is one T cell receptor beta chain. This clone was counted only a few times. Its target antigen remains unknown. One base away there is no much larger clone; base qualities are not given. Per the publication, the time point label means: before start of T cell therapy. Solid-organ transplant recipients with drug-resistant/recurrent cytomegalovirus were included as patients. Nine to ten trial participants were selected for repertoire analysis based on availability of post-therapy peripheral blood mononuclear cells. A BD FACSAria III was used to sort viable CD3+CD8+CD4- lymphocytes from PBMCs. The Qiagen DNeasy Kit was used to extract genomic DNA from sorted cells. V lost 6 bases and J lost 3 bases; the stretch between them is 15 bases long. Including cysteine and phenylalanine, the CDR3 has 14 amino acids. Left in the record is the CDR3 DNA by itself, 42 bases read in frame from the first base. Via the germline V gene, CDR1 is MNHEY and CDR2 SVGAGI.

These data come from a study of T cell therapy after organ transplantation (dated by TCRdb to about 2019). For the study in its entirety: Autologous CMV-specific T cells, expanded in vitro for around 14 days with a peptide pool of 30 HLA class I and II CMV epitopes, were used as therapy products. An open-label phase I trial of autologous CMV-specific adoptive T cell therapy in solid-organ transplant recipients was the basis for the study, which was a follow-up TRBV repertoire analysis. Among the approximately 10 patients, eight were classed as clinical responders, while two were classed as nonresponders. Patients received a median of 1.92 x 10^8 CMV-specific T cells across 2 to 6 intravenous infusions. Peripheral blood samples for the pretherapy time point were taken before T cell therapy began. Long-term post-therapy samples were available for only about 80% of the 10 patients. Up to 6 T cell doses were administered to patients every 2 weeks, and patients were monitored for 29 weeks after therapy was completed. Overall study outcomes, separate from this receptor: Fold change in CD8 clonality after therapy was inversely correlated with pretherapy clonality, suggesting that less biased repertoires were more receptive to remodeling. The small cohort prevented assessing confounders such as concurrent antirejection and antiviral medications. Reconstitution after therapy appeared to include not only transferred clonotypes but also endogenous clonotypes that had not been detected in the therapy products. Before therapy, nonresponders had marked clonal expansions, and after therapy the repertoires of nonresponders changed only minimally. The small number of expansions detected in nonresponders may reflect reduced sample coverage resulting from poor CD8+ T cell yield.

TRB CDR3 regions were amplified from genomic DNA with the immunoSEQ two-step, bias-controlled multiplex PCR assay. Sequencing of CDR3 libraries was carried out on an Illumina NextSeq 500. Per the original workflow: Initial alignment and bioinformatics, including bias normalization against synthetic CDR3 analogs, were performed with the immunoSEQ Analyzer platform. Annotation of V, D and J genes followed the definitions in the IMGT database. Further TRBV analyses used VDJtools version 1.1.10 and the R package tcR version 2.2.1.11 with default settings. For the GLIPH analysis, version 1.0 was run with default settings. To test for significant clonotype frequency changes in CDR3 sequences with at least 5 reads, a 2-sided binomial test with Benjamini-Hochberg correction (alpha = 0.01) was used. Sourced from immuneACCESS, this table was stored by TCRdb with only in-frame sequences that have V and J called. A share of the clones is absent; for the studies checked, an unresolved V gene accounts for under half, and the remainder has no known explanation. V, J and clone size are those of that table, while D and trimming were read from the DNA. This sample has a few thousand clones in its table, and about 90% of those were observed once. The biggest ten clones account for under 20% of the sample.

Here the sequenced sample was CD8+ T cells from blood, taken before autologous CMV-specific T cell therapy. This receptor chain uses TRBV6-5 and TRBJ2-7; the best D guess is TRBD1, with 6 bases matching. This clonotype was obtained from a human patient who had received a solid organ transplant and had CMV disease. Read as DNA, the sequence is TGTGCCAGCAGCGCCGGGACAAATAACTACGAGCAGTACTTC. It codes for CASSAGTNNYEQYF.